A single TCR beta chain is shown here with its context. One end of the junction fails to match germline, which may point to a read error. Preparation of the TCRbeta library involved a method that used unique molecular identifiers. TCRdb re-derived calls from the PCR reads in MiXCR, one entry per CDR3 protein. The top ten clones hold 2% to 2.5% of a sample with roughly 500,000 distinct CDR3 sequences, approximately 32% of them seen once. The sample is drawn from a study of T-cell reconstitution after alpha-beta-depleted transplantation in children. Germline loops: CDR1 MNHEY, CDR2 SVGAGI. The CDR3 has 18 residues.

V gene TRBV6-5 combines with J gene TRBJ1-5; D is perhaps TRBD1 (5 bases). Source: PBMCs from the stem cell graft donor, taken from the stem cell graft. The source of this sequence is a human donor who donated a stem cell graft to a child with aplastic anemia. CDR3 protein: CASGYSIVAGDSNQPQHF. CDR3 DNA sequence: TGTGCCAGCGGTTACTCGATAGTCGCGGGGGATAGCAATCAGCCCCAGCATTTT.